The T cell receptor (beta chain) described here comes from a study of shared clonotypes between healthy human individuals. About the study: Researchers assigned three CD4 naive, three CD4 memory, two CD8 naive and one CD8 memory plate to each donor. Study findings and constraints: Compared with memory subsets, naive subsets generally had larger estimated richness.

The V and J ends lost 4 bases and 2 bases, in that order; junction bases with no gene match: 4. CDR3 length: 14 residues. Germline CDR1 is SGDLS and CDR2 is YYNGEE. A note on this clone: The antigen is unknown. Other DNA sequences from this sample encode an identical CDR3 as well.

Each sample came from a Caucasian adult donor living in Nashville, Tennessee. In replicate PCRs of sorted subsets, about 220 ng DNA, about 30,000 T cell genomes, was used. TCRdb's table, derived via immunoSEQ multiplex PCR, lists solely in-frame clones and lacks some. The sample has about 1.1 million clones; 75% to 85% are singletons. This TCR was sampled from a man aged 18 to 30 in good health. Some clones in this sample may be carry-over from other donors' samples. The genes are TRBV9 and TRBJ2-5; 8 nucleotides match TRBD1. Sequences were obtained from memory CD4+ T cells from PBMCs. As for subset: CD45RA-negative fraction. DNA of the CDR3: TGTGCCAGCAGCCCTGGGACAGGTCAAGAGACCCAGTACTTC. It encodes CASSPGTGQETQYF.